This T cell receptor (beta chain) was documented in a study of cytomegalovirus exposure and HLA in healthy donors. As concerns this clone: Its target is unknown.

Researchers ran the PCR with 60 Vbeta and 13 Jbeta primers. The protocol was immunoSEQ multiplex PCR, while the TCRdb copy is restricted to in-frame clones and leaves out a portion. This sample has around 120,000 clones, with roughly four fifths found just once. General study results and limits: Reports indicate that TCR beta sequences accurately predicted the HLA-A and HLA-B alleles of most subjects. Common viral pathogens seemed, in a later analysis, to connect with several of the most significant clusters.

This CDR3 is 15 amino acids long. CDR1 is MNHEY, CDR2 SMNVEV, per germline (reference sequence). The V and J ends lost 5 bases and 4 bases, in that order; junction bases with no gene match: 6. Sequencing used PBMCs. V and J are TRBV27 and TRBJ2-1; 9 bases agree with TRBD2. The TCR was taken from a woman in her thirties or forties in good health and CMV-seropositive. As DNA, the CDR3 is TGTGCCAGCAGTAGTTTAGCGGGGGAATACAATGAGCAGTTCTTC. Translating it yields CASSSLAGEYNEQFF.